The 30 T cell receptor beta chains presented below share a single source sample, sequenced in a study of T cell responses to AZD1222 COVID-19 vaccine. Profiled with immunoSEQ multiplex PCR; TCRdb holds only in-frame clones, not every one. Of around 120,000 clones in the sample, 75% to 90% were seen once. The sequencing used peripheral blood, collected on day 0 of AZD1222 vaccination. Receptor source: an adult in good health.

Points on this clone: This sample also contains other DNA sequences that code for the same CDR3. This rearrangement joins TRBV3-1 (or the pseudogene TRBV3-2) to TRBJ2-6, with unresolved D. The germline CDR1 and CDR2 sequences are LGHDT and YNNKEL (reference sequence). The CDR3 covers 14 residues. The V end was cut by 3 bases, the J end by 1 base, with 4 bases between. The CDR3 here is CASSHSSGANVLTF. Here the CDR3 DNA reads TGTGCCAGCAGCCACTCTTCTGGGGCCAACGTCCTGACTTTC.

This chain uses TRBV18 with TRBJ1-2, with D possibly matching TRBD1 (6 bases). Germline lookup yields CDR1 KGHSH and CDR2 LQKENI. The germline V and J ends were trimmed by 4 bases and 3 bases, with 18 bases remaining between them. The CDR3 consists of 16 residues. The CDR3 spells CASSQRGRLTDYGYTF. The CDR3 DNA follows: TGTGCCAGCTCACAACGGGGGCGTTTAACCGACTATGGCTACACCTTC.

The chain combines TRBV19 with TRBJ2-2, with D tentatively TRBD1 (6 bases). Trimming removed 7 bases at V and 1 base at J, with 10 bases between. From germline, CDR1 is LNHDA and CDR2 SQIVND (reference sequence). The CDR3 is 14 amino acids. CDR3 loop: CASTTTGNTGELFF. Here the CDR3 DNA reads TGTGCCAGTACCACGACAGGGAACACCGGGGAGCTGTTTTTT.

The chain uses TRBV28 and TRBJ1-5, with D possibly matching TRBD1 (6 bases). V was clipped by 5 bases and J by 0 bases, with 23 bases between them. This CDR3 spans 19 amino acids. Germline-derived CDR1 and CDR2 are MDHEN and SYDVKM. The CDR3 is CASSQIPRGAFGSNQPQHF. CDR3 DNA sequence: TGTGCCAGCAGTCAAATACCACGGGGGGCGTTTGGTAGCAATCAGCCCCAGCATTTT. Full variable domain (outside the CDR3, taken from reference TRBV28 and TRBJ1-5): DVKVTQSSRYLVKRTGEKVFLECVQDMDHENMFWYRQDPGLGLRLIYFSYDVKMKEKGDIPEGYSVSREKKERFSLILESASTNQTSMYLCASSQIPRGAFGSNQPQHFGDGTRLSIL.

The chain recombines TRBV11-1 with TRBJ2-5, with TRBD1 as a possible D gene (5 bases). CDR1 SGHAT and CDR2 FQDESV come from the germline V gene (reference sequence). Trimming took off 5 bases at V and 0 bases at J, with 16 bases between the two ends. The CDR3 has 16 residues. The CDR3 DNA reads as TGTGCCAGCAGCCCTAATCAGGGATCGTACCAAGAGACCCAGTACTTC. The encoded protein is CASSPNQGSYQETQYF. The whole variable domain, remainder taken from reference TRBV11-1 and TRBJ2-5, is EAEVAQSPRYKITEKSQAVAFWCDPISGHATLYWYRQILGQGPELLVQFQDESVVDDSQLPKDRFSAERLKGVDSTLKIQPAELGDSAMYLCASSPNQGSYQETQYFGPGTRLLVL.

V gene TRBV5-1 combines with J gene TRBJ1-4, with D possibly TRBD1 on 6 matching bases. Trimming took 2 bases from V and 8 from J, leaving 13 bases between them. Germline values: CDR1 SGHRS, CDR2 YFSETQ. This CDR3 spans 14 amino acids. The CDR3 bases are TGCGCCAGCAGCTTTCGACAGGAAGGGGAAAAACTGTTTTTT. It is translated as CASSFRQEGEKLFF. The full variable domain, completed using reference TRBV5-1 and TRBJ1-4, is KAGVTQTPRYLIKTRGQQVTLSCSPISGHRSVSWYQQTPGQGLQFLFEYFSETQRNKGNFPGRFSGRQFSNSRSEMNVSTLELGDSALYLCASSFRQEGEKLFFGSGTQLSVL.

J is TRBJ1-5 and V is TRBV18, with a weak D call TRBD1 (5 bases). The CDR3 has 17 residues. Looked up from germline, CDR1 is KGHSH and CDR2 is LQKENI. V was clipped by 4 bases and J by 0 bases, with 16 bases between them. The CDR3 loop is CASSLGMTVNSNQPQHF. CDR3 nucleotide sequence: TGTGCCAGCTCACTGGGAATGACAGTTAATAGCAATCAGCCCCAGCATTTT.

The chain joins TRBV5-4 to TRBJ2-1; 12 positions match TRBD2. V lost 0 bases to trimming and J lost 8 bases; unmatched junction nucleotides: 3. CDR1 and CDR2 (germline): SGHNT, YYREEE (reference sequence). The CDR3 is made up of 15 amino acids. As DNA, the CDR3 is TGTGCCAGCAGCTTGGAACTAGCGGGAGGCCATGAGCAGTTCTTC. Encoded protein: CASSLELAGGHEQFF.

The rearrangement uses TRBV5-1 and TRBJ2-1, with 7 bases identical to TRBD1. CDR3 length: 16 amino acids. V was clipped by 5 bases and J by 7 bases; unmatched bases: 15. The germline V gene has CDR1 SGHRS and CDR2 YFSETQ. The DNA for the CDR3 is TGCGCCAGCAGTCAGGGGGTCAGGGTTGAGGGGAATGAGCAGTTCTTC. Its translation: CASSQGVRVEGNEQFF.

This clone was found once. The chain has TRBV9 and TRBJ1-1, with D possibly being TRBD1 (6 bases). Trimming cost V 2 bases and J 4 bases, with 18 bases left between them. This CDR3 region has 16 residues. CDR1 and CDR2 (germline): SGDLS, YYNGEE. This CDR3 reads CASSVGMVGAFTEAFF. Written as DNA, the CDR3 is TGTGCCAGCAGCGTGGGGATGGTGGGGGCGTTCACTGAAGCTTTCTTT.

This clone was seen a single time. The CDR3 region is CASSLKPTWTGPYEQYF. The CDR3 DNA sequence: TGTGCCAGCAGTTTAAAACCCACGTGGACAGGGCCCTACGAGCAGTACTTC. V and J are TRBV27 and TRBJ2-7; TRBD1 matches at 8 bases. The CDR3 consists of 17 residues. CDR1 and CDR2 from the germline V gene are MNHEY and SMNVEV (reference sequence). Trimming removed 2 bases from V and 2 bases from J; junction bases left unmatched: 11.

CDR3 amino acids: CASSLMARYNEQFF. CDR3 nucleotide sequence: TGTGCCAGCAGCCTCATGGCCCGATACAATGAGCAGTTCTTC. This chain links TRBV14 with TRBJ2-1; D not resolved. Trimming cost V 4 bases and J 4 bases, with 11 bases left between them. The CDR3 sequence is 14 residues long. CDR1 is SGHDN and CDR2 is FVKESK in the germline V gene. The full variable domain, rest sourced from reference TRBV14 and TRBJ2-1, is EAGVTQFPSHSVIEKGQTVTLRCDPISGHDNLYWYRRVMGKEIKFLLHFVKESKQDESGMPNNRFLAERTGGTYSTLKVQPAELEDSGVYFCASSLMARYNEQFFGPGTRLTVL.

This rearrangement joins TRBV2 to TRBJ2-1; 7 nucleotides agree with TRBD1. Germline trimming cut 6 bases from V and 1 base from J; bases unmatched to any gene: 3. The CDR3 extends over 14 amino acids. Germline-derived CDR1 and CDR2 are SNHLY and FYNNEI. CDR3 nucleotides: TGTGCCAGCAGCACGGGACAGTCCTACAATGAGCAGTTCTTC. As protein: CASSTGQSYNEQFF.

This sequence joins TRBV3-1 (or the pseudogene TRBV3-2) and TRBJ1-1; TRBD1 aligns across 7 bases. CDR1 and CDR2 (germline): LGHDT, YNNKEL (reference sequence). The V segment lost 4 bases and the J segment 4 bases; nucleotides outside the gene matches: 9. This CDR3 has 15 amino acids. The CDR3 DNA follows: TGTGCCAGCAGCCTCCGACAGGGATCGAGCACTGAAGCTTTCTTT. Translating gives CASSLRQGSSTEAFF.

The rearrangement links TRBV28 to TRBJ1-3; D gene unclear. CDR1 is MDHEN and CDR2 is SYDVKM in the germline V gene. The V end lost 4 bases, the J end lost 2 bases, and 12 bases lay between the germline ends. The CDR3 is 15 residues long. The CDR3 region is CASSSMRTAGNTIYF. The CDR3 nucleotides are TGTGCCAGCAGTTCTATGAGGACTGCTGGAAACACCATATATTTT.

V and J are TRBV28 and TRBJ1-4; 7 bases agree with TRBD1. Germline CDR1 and CDR2: MDHEN and SYDVKM. Trimming took 4 bases from V and 8 from J; bases not matched to a gene: 10. This CDR3 has 15 amino acids. The CDR3 loop reads CASSYRGGRQEKLFF. Written as DNA, the CDR3 is TGTGCCAGCAGTTACAGGGGTGGGCGTCAGGAAAAACTGTTTTTT.

V and J are TRBV24-1 and TRBJ2-1; the match to TRBD2 covers 8 bases. This CDR3 has 14 amino acids. With V trimmed by 5 bases and J by 4 bases, 3 bases remained unmatched. CDR1 is KGHDR, CDR2 SFDVKD, per germline. The DNA of the CDR3 is TGTGCCACCAGTGGACGGGAGGGTTACAATGAGCAGTTCTTC. Encoded protein: CATSGREGYNEQFF.

The rearrangement uses TRBV19 and TRBJ1-2; 7 bases fit TRBD1. J gave up 1 base and V 5 bases, and 7 bases lay outside the gene matches. This CDR3 contains 15 residues. Germline CDR1 reads LNHDA; CDR2 reads SQIVND (reference sequence). The CDR3 loop reads CASSLQGVNNYGYTF. The CDR3 nucleotides are TGTGCCAGTAGTCTCCAGGGGGTAAATAACTATGGCTACACCTTC.

The count of this clone is one. The J gene is TRBJ1-1, the V gene TRBV4-1, with D perhaps TRBD1 (5 bases). The CDR3 is made up of 15 amino acids. Per germline, CDR1 MGHRA and CDR2 YSYEKL. V lost 6 bases, J lost 1 base, and 15 bases lay in between. The DNA of the CDR3 is TGCGCCAGCAGTTCTGAGTGGGGCCAGAACACTGAAGCTTTCTTT. Amino acids: CASSSEWGQNTEAFF.

The chain combines TRBV28 with TRBJ1-1, with D possibly TRBD1 on 5 matching bases. This CDR3 is 16 amino acids long. The V end was cut by 6 bases, the J end by 4 bases, with 21 bases between. Germline assignment: CDR1 MDHEN and CDR2 SYDVKM. The CDR3 loop is CASSPAGWRDATEAFF. The CDR3 DNA reads TGTGCCAGCAGCCCAGCCGGGTGGCGGGACGCCACTGAAGCTTTCTTT.

The chain recombines TRBV3-1 (or the pseudogene TRBV3-2) with TRBJ2-1; D may correspond to TRBD1 or TRBD2 (5 bases each). The CDR3 is 17 residues long. Per the germline V gene, CDR1 is LGHDT and CDR2 is YNNKEL (reference sequence). The germline V and J ends were trimmed by 5 bases and 1 base, with 18 bases remaining between them. The CDR3 nucleotides are TGTGCCAGCAGCTATGAATCCGGGACGCGATCCTACAATGAGCAGTTCTTC. Amino acids: CASSYESGTRSYNEQFF.

This chain links TRBV30 with TRBJ2-7, with 7 bases lining up with TRBD1. The ends lost 3 bases at V and 0 bases at J; junction bases unmatched: 5. This CDR3 comprises 14 residues. Germline CDR1 GTSNPN, CDR2 SVGIG (reference sequence). CDR3 nucleotides: TGTGCCTGGAGCCGGGACAGTATCTCCTACGAGCAGTACTTC. It specifies CAWSRDSISYEQYF.

The V gene is TRBV6-4, the J gene TRBJ1-1; 11 nucleotides line up with TRBD1. The CDR3 runs to 14 residues. Per germline, CDR1 MRHNA and CDR2 SNTAGT. V lost 6 bases and J lost 4; bases outside the gene matches: 4. The CDR3 DNA reads as TGTGCCAGCAGCCCCGGGACAGGGGGCACTGAAGCTTTCTTT. It is translated as CASSPGTGGTEAFF.

The chain uses TRBV5-6 and TRBJ1-3, with TRBD1 identical over 10 bases. The ends lost 2 bases at V and 2 bases at J; junction bases unmatched: 1. Germline loops: CDR1 SGHDT, CDR2 YYEEEE. The CDR3 loop spans 15 amino acids. The CDR3 protein is CASSLGTGAGNTIYF. The DNA of the CDR3 is TGTGCCAGCAGCTTAGGGACAGGGGCTGGAAACACCATATATTTT.

V and J are TRBV3-1 (or the pseudogene TRBV3-2) and TRBJ1-6; 9 positions match TRBD1. V trimming: 4 bases; J trimming: 8 bases; junction bases outside the gene matches: 3. CDR3 length: 14 amino acids. Germline lookup yields CDR1 LGHDT and CDR2 YNNKEL (reference sequence). CDR3 loop: CASSRQGDYSPLHF. DNA for the CDR3: TGTGCCAGCAGCCGACAGGGGGATTATTCACCCCTCCACTTT.

This clone was counted a few times. V and J are TRBV11-2 and TRBJ1-3, with D uncertain. This CDR3 has 15 residues. Germline-derived CDR1 and CDR2 are SGHAT and FQNNGV. Trimming pared 5 bases from V and 4 bases from J, leaving 15 bases between. The CDR3 DNA is TGTGCCAGCAGCCCTCTAGGGATCCTAGGAAACACCATATATTTT. Its translation is CASSPLGILGNTIYF.

The genes are TRBV6-4 and TRBJ1-2; D remains unclear. The CDR3 has 14 residues. CDR1 and CDR2 (germline): MRHNA, SNTAGT. V was trimmed by 5 bases and J by 2 bases, leaving 12 bases between them. For the CDR3, the DNA is TGTGCCAGCAGTTCAGAAAGGCCCAACTATGGCTACACCTTC. Its translation is CASSSERPNYGYTF.

The chain employs TRBV7-2 and TRBJ2-1, with 7 bases fitting TRBD1. This CDR3 has 15 amino acids. Germline CDR1 SGHTA, CDR2 FQGNSA. V gave up 5 bases and J gave up 2 bases; unmatched junction bases: 6. CDR3 DNA: TGTGCCAGCAGCCCTGACAGGGCCCCCTACAATGAGCAGTTCTTC. This sequence encodes CASSPDRAPYNEQFF.

The chain recombines TRBV15 with TRBJ1-2, with D perhaps TRBD1 (5 bases). Germline V gives CDR1 LNHNV, CDR2 YYDKDF (reference sequence). With 3 bases removed from V and 3 bases from J, the gap between germline ends came to 20 bases. The CDR3 contains 17 residues. In DNA form, the CDR3 reads TGTGCCACCAGCAGCCCCCTGGGAGGGGCCTCGGACTATGGCTACACCTTC. The encoded protein is CATSSPLGGASDYGYTF.

This clone occurred a few times. The chain carries TRBV2 and TRBJ1-5, with no clear D. V was cut by 2 bases and J by 7 bases, with 21 bases left in between. This CDR3 is built from 17 residues. In germline, CDR1 is SNHLY, CDR2 FYNNEI. The DNA of the CDR3 is TGTGCCAGCAGTGAATCCTCGGGTTCGGGCACACGGCAGCCCCAGCATTTT. Amino acid sequence: CASSESSGSGTRQPQHF.